This is a list of T cell receptor beta chains from one sample in a study of blood T cell repertoires in COVID-19. Only in-frame clones appear in the TCRdb table, and some are missing; sequencing was by immunoSEQ multiplex PCR. The repertoire holds about 300,000 clones, roughly 90% seen once, with approximately 5.5% in the top ten. The sequencing input was PBMCs or T cells enriched from blood (not recorded which). The receptors were gathered from a man aged 60 to 69 who had recovered from COVID-19. Both conserved end residues are part of each CDR3. D genes are given only for firm matches. Not every row has a clone size; where given, it reads once, few, many or a size class.

J: TRBJ1-2
size: -
length: 14
D: TRBD1
V: TRBV27
CDR3: CASSPLGQGYGYTF
DNA: TGTGCCAGCAGTCCCCTGGGACAGGGGTATGGCTACACCTTC

J: TRBJ2-7
size: -
length: 16
D: TRBD2
V: TRBV15
CDR3: CATSRDRASGAYEQYF
DNA: TGTGCCACCAGCAGAGATCGGGCTAGCGGGGCCTACGAGCAGTACTTC

J: TRBJ1-2
size: -
length: 15
D: -
V: TRBV28
CDR3: CASSVLRTVYYGYTF
DNA: TGTGCCAGCAGCGTGCTAAGGACTGTTTACTATGGCTACACCTTC

J: TRBJ2-7
size: -
length: 15
D: -
V: TRBV19
CDR3: CASSKDAGFSYEQYF
DNA: TGTGCCAGTAGTAAGGACGCGGGCTTCTCCTACGAGCAGTACTTC

J: TRBJ1-1
size: -
length: 14
D: TRBD1
V: TRBV18
CDR3: CASSPDRVSTEAFF
DNA: TGTGCCAGCTCACCGGACAGGGTGAGCACTGAAGCTTTCTTT

J: TRBJ1-6
size: -
length: 13
D: TRBD1
V: TRBV27
CDR3: CASAAQGGSPLHF
DNA: TGTGCCAGCGCCGCCCAGGGGGGTTCACCCCTCCACTTT

J: TRBJ2-7
size: -
length: 16
D: TRBD2
V: TRBV28
CDR3: CASEGLSSISSYEQYF
DNA: TGTGCCAGCGAGGGACTATCAAGCATATCGTCCTACGAGCAGTACTTC

J: TRBJ2-1
size: -
length: 12
D: -
V: TRBV4-2
CDR3: CASSLGLYEQFF
DNA: TGTGCCAGCAGCCTAGGACTATATGAGCAGTTCTTC

J: TRBJ2-5
size: -
length: 15
D: TRBD1
V: TRBV6-1
CDR3: CASSDNRGRWETQYF
DNA: TGTGCCAGCAGTGACAACAGGGGGCGCTGGGAGACCCAGTACTTC

J: TRBJ1-5
size: -
length: 17
D: TRBD1
V: TRBV6-2/TRBV6-3
CDR3: CASSSKSGGWVNQPQHF
DNA: TGTGCCAGCAGTTCCAAATCAGGGGGATGGGTCAATCAGCCCCAGCATTTT

J: TRBJ2-5
size: -
length: 12
D: -
V: TRBV6-1
CDR3: CASSDVGETQYF
DNA: TGTGCCAGCAGTGATGTGGGCGAGACCCAGTACTTC

J: TRBJ2-1
size: -
length: 15
D: TRBD1
V: TRBV28
CDR3: CASSIGQGALHEQFF
DNA: TGTGCCAGCAGTATCGGACAGGGGGCGCTACATGAGCAGTTCTTC

J: TRBJ2-2
size: -
length: 15
D: TRBD1
V: TRBV4-3
CDR3: CASSRQGLDTGELFF
DNA: TGCGCCAGCAGTCGACAGGGGCTGGACACCGGGGAGCTGTTTTTT

J: TRBJ2-2
size: -
length: 21
D: -
V: TRBV5-1
CDR3: CASSFSPISGGSLLNTGELFF
DNA: TGCGCCAGCAGCTTTTCCCCTATTAGCGGAGGATCACTCTTGAACACCGGGGAGCTGTTTTTT

J: TRBJ2-7
size: -
length: 14
D: TRBD2
V: TRBV11-2
CDR3: CASSLTGTTYEQYF
DNA: TGTGCCAGCAGCTTGACCGGGACTACCTACGAGCAGTACTTC

J: TRBJ2-2
size: -
length: 14
D: -
V: TRBV5-6
CDR3: CASSFFAGTGELFF
DNA: TGTGCCAGCAGCTTTTTCGCGGGAACCGGGGAGCTGTTTTTT

J: TRBJ1-3
size: -
length: 15
D: -
V: TRBV5-1
CDR3: CASSLGPSSGNTIYF
DNA: TGCGCCAGCAGCTTGGGCCCTAGCTCTGGAAACACCATATATTTT

J: TRBJ2-6
size: -
length: 17
D: -
V: TRBV5-8
CDR3: CASSRGSHLSGANVLTF
DNA: TGTGCCAGCAGCAGGGGGAGTCACCTATCTGGGGCCAACGTCCTGACTTTC

J: TRBJ2-1
size: -
length: 14
D: TRBD2
V: TRBV18
CDR3: CASSPGLADNEQFF
DNA: TGTGCCAGCTCACCGGGACTAGCAGATAATGAGCAGTTCTTC

J: TRBJ2-7
size: -
length: 16
D: -
V: TRBV11-2
CDR3: CASSLDPAAPSYEQYF
DNA: TGTGCCAGCAGCTTAGATCCGGCGGCTCCATCCTACGAGCAGTACTTC

J: TRBJ2-1
size: -
length: 13
D: -
V: TRBV19
CDR3: CATLRGSNNEQFF
DNA: TGTGCCACTTTACGCGGGTCTAACAATGAGCAGTTCTTC

J: TRBJ1-5
size: -
length: 14
D: -
V: TRBV19
CDR3: CASSTGVHNQPQHF
DNA: TGTGCCAGTAGTACGGGAGTGCACAATCAGCCCCAGCATTTT

J: TRBJ1-2
size: -
length: 13
D: -
V: TRBV12-3/TRBV12-4
CDR3: CASSLDRDYGYTF
DNA: TGTGCCAGCAGTTTAGACAGGGACTATGGCTACACCTTC

J: TRBJ1-4
size: -
length: 15
D: -
V: TRBV19
CDR3: CASAQGGATNEKLFF
DNA: TGTGCCAGCGCCCAAGGGGGGGCAACTAATGAAAAACTGTTTTTT

J: TRBJ1-1
size: -
length: 13
D: TRBD1
V: TRBV29-1
CDR3: CSVFKQGGTEAFF
DNA: TGCAGCGTTTTCAAACAGGGGGGCACTGAAGCTTTCTTT

J: TRBJ2-7
size: -
length: 18
D: TRBD2
V: TRBV14
CDR3: CASSQDVKREVDSYEQYF
DNA: TGTGCCAGCAGCCAAGACGTTAAGCGGGAAGTGGACTCCTACGAGCAGTACTTC

J: TRBJ2-2
size: -
length: 16
D: TRBD1
V: TRBV2
CDR3: CASSFTTGGASGELFF
DNA: TGTGCCAGCAGTTTTACGACAGGGGGCGCATCCGGGGAGCTGTTTTTT

J: TRBJ1-4
size: -
length: 15
D: TRBD1
V: TRBV28
CDR3: CASSPLSGQEYWLFF
DNA: TGTGCCAGCAGTCCCCTATCGGGACAGGAATATTGGTTGTTTTTT

J: TRBJ1-6
size: -
length: 15
D: TRBD1
V: TRBV5-5
CDR3: CASSPRDSVNSPLHF
DNA: TGTGCCAGCAGCCCCCGGGACAGCGTCAATTCACCCCTCCACTTT

J: TRBJ2-5
size: -
length: 13
D: -
V: TRBV2
CDR3: CASSVSFQETQYF
DNA: TGTGCCAGCAGTGTTAGTTTCCAAGAGACCCAGTACTTC

J: TRBJ1-2
size: -
length: 12
D: TRBD1
V: TRBV29-1
CDR3: CSTGATDGGYTF
DNA: TGCAGCACAGGGGCGACTGACGGTGGCTACACCTTC

J: TRBJ1-2
size: once
length: 16
D: -
V: TRBV19
CDR3: CASSSTGTFPSYGYTF
DNA: TGTGCCAGTAGTTCCACAGGGACCTTCCCGTCCTATGGCTACACCTTC

J: TRBJ1-4
size: once
length: 16
D: -
V: TRBV5-1
CDR3: CASSLERSATNEKLFF
DNA: TGCGCCAGCAGCTTGGAGCGCAGCGCAACTAATGAAAAACTGTTTTTT

J: TRBJ1-3
size: -
length: 14
D: -
V: TRBV19
CDR3: CASGTQGLGNTIYF
DNA: TGTGCCAGTGGGACCCAGGGGCTCGGAAACACCATATATTTT

J: TRBJ2-3
size: -
length: 15
D: TRBD2
V: TRBV5-1
CDR3: CASSLGSGGTDTQYF
DNA: TGCGCCAGCAGCTTGGGTAGCGGGGGCACAGATACGCAGTATTTT

J: TRBJ2-3
size: -
length: 16
D: -
V: TRBV6-4
CDR3: CASRAQGWSLGDTQYF
DNA: TGTGCCAGCAGGGCACAGGGATGGAGTTTGGGGGATACGCAGTATTTT

J: TRBJ1-5
size: once
length: 15
D: -
V: TRBV2
CDR3: CASLPSPRRNQPQHF
DNA: TGTGCCAGCCTCCCTTCGCCGAGGAGGAATCAGCCCCAGCATTTT

J: TRBJ2-1
size: -
length: 14
D: TRBD2
V: TRBV3-1/TRBV3-2
CDR3: CASTLAGPNNEQFF
DNA: TGTGCCAGCACACTAGCGGGACCAAACAATGAGCAGTTCTTC

J: TRBJ2-3
size: once
length: 15
D: -
V: TRBV28
CDR3: CASRGRAGGTDTQYF
DNA: TGTGCCAGCAGAGGTAGGGCAGGGGGCACAGATACGCAGTATTTT

J: TRBJ2-7
size: -
length: 15
D: -
V: TRBV5-1
CDR3: CASSLARIGVDEQYF
DNA: TGCGCCAGCAGCTTGGCACGCATCGGGGTGGACGAGCAGTACTTC

J: TRBJ1-3
size: -
length: 16
D: -
V: TRBV14
CDR3: CASSQVHPGSGNTIYF
DNA: TGTGCCAGCAGCCAAGTCCATCCAGGGTCAGGAAACACCATATATTTT

J: TRBJ2-7
size: -
length: 15
D: TRBD2
V: TRBV7-3
CDR3: CASSRLAGGFSEQYF
DNA: TGTGCCAGCAGCCGACTAGCGGGAGGGTTTTCCGAGCAGTACTTC

J: TRBJ1-5
size: -
length: 15
D: -
V: TRBV5-6
CDR3: CASKNSAGGDQPQHF
DNA: TGTGCCAGCAAGAACAGTGCAGGCGGGGATCAGCCCCAGCATTTT

J: TRBJ2-1
size: -
length: 16
D: TRBD1
V: TRBV7-3
CDR3: CASSPRDRVGYNEQFF
DNA: TGTGCCAGCAGCCCAAGAGACAGGGTCGGTTACAATGAGCAGTTCTTC

J: TRBJ2-7
size: -
length: 14
D: -
V: TRBV28
CDR3: CASPPAGVPYEQYF
DNA: TGTGCCAGCCCTCCCGCAGGGGTACCCTACGAGCAGTACTTC

J: TRBJ1-4
size: -
length: 16
D: -
V: TRBV19
CDR3: CASTLQGGWVNEKLFF
DNA: TGTGCCAGTACCCTCCAGGGAGGATGGGTGAATGAAAAACTGTTTTTT

J: TRBJ1-1
size: -
length: 15
D: -
V: TRBV7-9
CDR3: CASSPQGSSTTEAFF
DNA: TGTGCCAGCAGCCCTCAGGGCAGCTCCACAACTGAAGCTTTCTTT

J: TRBJ2-7
size: -
length: 15
D: TRBD1
V: TRBV6-5
CDR3: CASRITGTGTYEQYF
DNA: TGTGCCAGCAGGATAACCGGGACAGGGACCTACGAGCAGTACTTC

J: TRBJ2-3
size: -
length: 11
D: -
V: TRBV29-1
CDR3: CSVLYLDTQYF
DNA: TGCAGCGTTCTCTATTTAGATACGCAGTATTTT

J: TRBJ1-1
size: -
length: 15
D: -
V: TRBV9
CDR3: CASSVDGNGDTEAFF
DNA: TGTGCCAGCAGCGTAGACGGGAATGGGGACACTGAAGCTTTCTTT

J: TRBJ2-3
size: -
length: 17
D: TRBD2
V: TRBV5-4
CDR3: CASSPRTSGVSTDTQYF
DNA: TGTGCCAGCAGCCCCCGGACTAGCGGGGTTAGCACAGATACGCAGTATTTT

J: TRBJ2-7
size: few
length: 14
D: TRBD2
V: TRBV6-2/TRBV6-3
CDR3: CASSSMAGVYEQYF
DNA: TGTGCCAGCAGTTCCATGGCGGGAGTCTACGAGCAGTACTTC

J: TRBJ2-1
size: -
length: 16
D: -
V: TRBV7-3
CDR3: CASSLAGANSYNEQFF
DNA: TGTGCCAGCAGCTTAGCAGGGGCTAATTCCTACAATGAGCAGTTCTTC